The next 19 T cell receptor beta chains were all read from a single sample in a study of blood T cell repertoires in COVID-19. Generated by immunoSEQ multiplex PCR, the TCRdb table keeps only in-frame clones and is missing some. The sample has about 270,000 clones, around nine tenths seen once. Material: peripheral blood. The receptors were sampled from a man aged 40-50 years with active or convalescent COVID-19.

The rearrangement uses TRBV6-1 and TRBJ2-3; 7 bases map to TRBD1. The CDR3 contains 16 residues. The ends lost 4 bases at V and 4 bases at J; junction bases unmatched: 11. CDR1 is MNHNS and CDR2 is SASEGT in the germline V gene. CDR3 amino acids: CASSGGTDLRADTQYF. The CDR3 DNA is TGTGCCAGCAGTGGGGGGACAGACCTTAGAGCAGATACGCAGTATTTT.

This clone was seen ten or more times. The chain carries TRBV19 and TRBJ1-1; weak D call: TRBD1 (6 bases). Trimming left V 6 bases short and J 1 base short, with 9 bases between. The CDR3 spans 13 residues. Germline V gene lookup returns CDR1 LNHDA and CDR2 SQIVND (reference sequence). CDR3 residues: CASSLQGNTEAFF. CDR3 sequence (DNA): TGTGCCAGTAGCCTACAGGGGAACACTGAAGCTTTCTTT. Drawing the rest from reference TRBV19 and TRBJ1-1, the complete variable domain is DGGITQSPKYLFRKEGQNVTLSCEQNLNHDAMYWYRQDPGQGLRLIYYSQIVNDFQKGDIAEGYSVSREKKESFPLTVTSAQKNPTAFYLCASSLQGNTEAFFGQGTRLTVV.

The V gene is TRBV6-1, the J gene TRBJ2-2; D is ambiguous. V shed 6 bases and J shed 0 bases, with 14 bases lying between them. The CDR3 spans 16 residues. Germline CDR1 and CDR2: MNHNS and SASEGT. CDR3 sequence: CASREQFLANTGELFF. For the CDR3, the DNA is TGTGCCAGCAGGGAACAGTTCCTCGCGAACACCGGGGAGCTGTTTTTT.

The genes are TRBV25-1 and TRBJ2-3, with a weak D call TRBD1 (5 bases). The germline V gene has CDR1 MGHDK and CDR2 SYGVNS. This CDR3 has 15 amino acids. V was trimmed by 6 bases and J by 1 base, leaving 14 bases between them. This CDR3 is CASSAAGQGTDTQYF. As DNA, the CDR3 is TGTGCCAGCAGCGCGGCAGGGCAGGGCACAGATACGCAGTATTTT. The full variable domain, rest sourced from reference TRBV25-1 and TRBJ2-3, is EADIYQTPRYLVIGTGKKITLECSQTMGHDKMYWYQQDPGMELHLIHYSYGVNSTEKGDLSSESTVSRIRTEHFPLTLESARPSHTSQYLCASSAAGQGTDTQYFGPGTRLTVL.

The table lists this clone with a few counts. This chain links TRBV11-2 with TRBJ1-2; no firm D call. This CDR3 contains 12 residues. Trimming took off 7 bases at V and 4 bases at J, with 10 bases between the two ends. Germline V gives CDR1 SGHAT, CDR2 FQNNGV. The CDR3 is CASTPRSYGYTF. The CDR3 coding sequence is TGTGCCAGCACCCCCAGAAGCTATGGCTACACCTTC.

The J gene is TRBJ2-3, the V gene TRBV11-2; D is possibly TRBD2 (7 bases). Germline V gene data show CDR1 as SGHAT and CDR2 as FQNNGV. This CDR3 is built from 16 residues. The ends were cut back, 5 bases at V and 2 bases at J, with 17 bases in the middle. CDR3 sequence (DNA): TGTGCCAGCAGCCTGAAGGGGGGGGTAAACACAGATACGCAGTATTTT. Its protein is CASSLKGGVNTDTQYF. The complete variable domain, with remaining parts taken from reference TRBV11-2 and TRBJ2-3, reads EAGVAQSPRYKIIEKRQSVAFWCNPISGHATLYWYQQILGQGPKLLIQFQNNGVVDDSQLPKDRFSAERLKGVDSTLKIQPAKLEDSAVYLCASSLKGGVNTDTQYFGPGTRLTVL.

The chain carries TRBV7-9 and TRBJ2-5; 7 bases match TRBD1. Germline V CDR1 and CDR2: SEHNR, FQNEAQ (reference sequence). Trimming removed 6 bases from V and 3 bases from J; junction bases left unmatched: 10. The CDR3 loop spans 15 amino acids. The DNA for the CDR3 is TGTGCCAGCAGTATCCTAGGGGGCCCGGAAGAGACCCAGTACTTC. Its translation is CASSILGGPEETQYF.

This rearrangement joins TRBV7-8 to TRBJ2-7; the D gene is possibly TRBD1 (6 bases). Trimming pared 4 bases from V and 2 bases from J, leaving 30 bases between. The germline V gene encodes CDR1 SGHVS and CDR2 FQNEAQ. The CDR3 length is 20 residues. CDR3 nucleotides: TGTGCCAGCAGCTCAATCCCCCCGACAGGATCACAACAGGTAACCTACGAGCAGTACTTC. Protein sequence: CASSSIPPTGSQQVTYEQYF. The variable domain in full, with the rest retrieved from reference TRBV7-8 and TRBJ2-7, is GAGVSQSPRYKVAKRGQDVALRCDPISGHVSLFWYQQALGQGPEFLTYFQNEAQLDKSGLPSDRFFAERPEGSVSTLKIQRTQQEDSAVYLCASSSIPPTGSQQVTYEQYFGPGTRLTVT.

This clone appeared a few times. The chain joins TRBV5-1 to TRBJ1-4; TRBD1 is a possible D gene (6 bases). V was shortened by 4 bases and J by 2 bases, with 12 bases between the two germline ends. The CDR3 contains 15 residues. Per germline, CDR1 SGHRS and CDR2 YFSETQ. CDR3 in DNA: TGCGCCAGCAGCGCAGGGGTTTCCACTAATGAAAAACTGTTTTTT. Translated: CASSAGVSTNEKLFF.

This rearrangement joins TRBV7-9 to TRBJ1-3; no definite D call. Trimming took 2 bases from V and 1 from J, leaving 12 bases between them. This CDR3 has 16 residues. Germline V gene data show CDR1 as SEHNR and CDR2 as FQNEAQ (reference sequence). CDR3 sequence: CASSLLAEISGNTIYF. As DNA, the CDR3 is TGTGCCAGCAGCTTATTGGCGGAAATATCTGGAAACACCATATATTTT.

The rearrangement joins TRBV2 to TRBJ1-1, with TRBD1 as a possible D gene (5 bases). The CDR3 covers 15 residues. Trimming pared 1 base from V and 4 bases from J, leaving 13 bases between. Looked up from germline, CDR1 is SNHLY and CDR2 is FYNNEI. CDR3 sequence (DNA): TGTGCCAGCAGTGAAGGGAGGGGTTTGGGCACTGAAGCTTTCTTT. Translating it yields CASSEGRGLGTEAFF.

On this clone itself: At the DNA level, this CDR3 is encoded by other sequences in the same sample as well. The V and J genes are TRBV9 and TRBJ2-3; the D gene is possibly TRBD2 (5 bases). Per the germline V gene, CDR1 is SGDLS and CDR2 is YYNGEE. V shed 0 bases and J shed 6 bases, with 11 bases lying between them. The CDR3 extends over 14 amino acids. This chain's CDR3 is CASSVGTGGDTQYF. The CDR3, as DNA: TGTGCCAGCAGCGTAGGGACTGGCGGCGATACGCAGTATTTT. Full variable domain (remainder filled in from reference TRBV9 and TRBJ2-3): DSGVTQTPKHLITATGQRVTLRCSPRSGDLSVYWYQQSLDQGLQFLIQYYNGEERAKGNILERFSAQQFPDLHSELNLSSLELGDSALYFCASSVGTGGDTQYFGPGTRLTVL.

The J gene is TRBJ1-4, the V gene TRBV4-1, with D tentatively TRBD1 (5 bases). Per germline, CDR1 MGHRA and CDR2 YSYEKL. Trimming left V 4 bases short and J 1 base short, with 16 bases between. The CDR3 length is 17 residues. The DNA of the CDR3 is TGCGCCAGCAGCCCCCAGACCCGGGGGAGAACTAATGAAAAACTGTTTTTT. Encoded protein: CASSPQTRGRTNEKLFF.

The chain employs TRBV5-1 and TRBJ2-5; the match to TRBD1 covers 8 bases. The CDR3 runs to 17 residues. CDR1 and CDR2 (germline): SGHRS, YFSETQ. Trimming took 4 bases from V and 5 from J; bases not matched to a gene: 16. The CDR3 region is CASSLMAGGAFAETQYF. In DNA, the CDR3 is TGCGCCAGCAGCCTTATGGCAGGGGGCGCGTTTGCGGAGACCCAGTACTTC.

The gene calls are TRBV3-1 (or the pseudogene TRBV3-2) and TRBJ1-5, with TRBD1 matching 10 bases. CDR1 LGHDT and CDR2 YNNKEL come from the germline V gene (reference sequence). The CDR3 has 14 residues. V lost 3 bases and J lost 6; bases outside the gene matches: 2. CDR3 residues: CASSHRDRGQPQHF. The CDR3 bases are TGTGCCAGCAGCCACCGGGACAGGGGTCAGCCCCAGCATTTT.

CDR3: CASSLLGGLGTDTQYF. The CDR3 region has the DNA TGTGCCAGCAGCTTATTGGGGGGGTTAGGCACAGATACGCAGTATTTT. The rearrangement links TRBV7-9 to TRBJ2-3; 7 bases are a match to TRBD2. Per the germline V gene, CDR1 is SEHNR and CDR2 is FQNEAQ (reference sequence). This CDR3 region has 16 residues. The trim removed 2 bases at V and 1 base at J, leaving 6 bases unmatched.

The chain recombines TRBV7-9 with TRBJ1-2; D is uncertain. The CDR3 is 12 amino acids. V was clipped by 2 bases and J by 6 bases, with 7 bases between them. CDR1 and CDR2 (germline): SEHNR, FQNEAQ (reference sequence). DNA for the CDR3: TGTGCCAGCAGCTTATTGGGCCATGGCTACACCTTC. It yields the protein CASSLLGHGYTF. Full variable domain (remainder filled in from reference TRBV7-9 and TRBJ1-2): DTGVSQNPRHKITKRGQNVTFRCDPISEHNRLYWYRQTLGQGPEFLTYFQNEAQLEKSRLLSDRFSAERPKGSFSTLEIQRTEQGDSAMYLCASSLLGHGYTFGSGTRLTVV.

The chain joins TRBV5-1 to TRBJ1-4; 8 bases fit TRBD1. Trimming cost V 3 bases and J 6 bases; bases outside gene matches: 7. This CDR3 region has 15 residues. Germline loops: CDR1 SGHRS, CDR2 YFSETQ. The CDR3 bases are TGCGCCAGCAGCTCCGCGACAGGGGCCTATGAAAAACTGTTTTTT. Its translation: CASSSATGAYEKLFF. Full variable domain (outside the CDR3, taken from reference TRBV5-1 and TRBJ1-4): KAGVTQTPRYLIKTRGQQVTLSCSPISGHRSVSWYQQTPGQGLQFLFEYFSETQRNKGNFPGRFSGRQFSNSRSEMNVSTLELGDSALYLCASSSATGAYEKLFFGSGTQLSVL.

CDR3 sequence (DNA): TGTGCCAGCAGCTCACGGGGGAAGACTGAAGCTTTCTTT. Amino acids: CASSSRGKTEAFF. The gene calls are TRBV11-2 and TRBJ1-1, with a weak D call TRBD1 (5 bases). Between the trimmed V and J ends, which lost 4 bases and 5 bases, there was a span of 11 bases. Germline V gene lookup returns CDR1 SGHAT and CDR2 FQNNGV. The CDR3 runs to 13 residues.